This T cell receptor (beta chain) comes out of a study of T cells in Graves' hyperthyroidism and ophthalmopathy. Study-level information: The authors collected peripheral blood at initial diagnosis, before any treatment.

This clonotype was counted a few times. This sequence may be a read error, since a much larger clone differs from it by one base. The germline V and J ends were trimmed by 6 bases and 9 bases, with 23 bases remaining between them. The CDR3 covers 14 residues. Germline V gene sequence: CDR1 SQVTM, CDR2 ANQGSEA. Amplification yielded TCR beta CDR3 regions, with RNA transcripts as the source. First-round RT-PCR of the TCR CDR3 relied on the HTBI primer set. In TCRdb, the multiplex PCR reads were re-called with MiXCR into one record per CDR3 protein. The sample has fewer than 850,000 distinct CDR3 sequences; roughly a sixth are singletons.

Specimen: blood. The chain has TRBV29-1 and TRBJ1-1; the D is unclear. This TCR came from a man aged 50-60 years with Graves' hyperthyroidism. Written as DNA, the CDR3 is TGCAGCGTCTTGACGCATGCACAAACGACTAAAGCTTTCTTT. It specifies CSVLTHAQTTKAFF.